These T cell receptor beta chains were read from a single sample in a study of blood T cell repertoires in COVID-19. Some clones are missing from TCRdb's copy, which holds only in-frame ones; the method was immunoSEQ multiplex PCR. The sample yields some 120,000 clones, about 80% seen once. The sample taken for sequencing was peripheral blood. Receptors originate from a middle-aged man with active or convalescent COVID-19. Both conserved end residues are part of each CDR3. The D gene is left open where the match is weak. A clone size is listed for some rows: how often the clone was seen (once, few, many), or a class if it is expanded.

.,TRBV2,once,TRBJ2-3,CASSGLEDTQYF,TGTGCCAGTAGCGGTCTAGAAGATACGCAGTATTTT
TRBD2,TRBV6-2/TRBV6-3,.,TRBJ2-3,CASSGTSGTDTQYF,TGTGCCAGCAGTGGGACTAGCGGCACAGATACGCAGTATTTT
.,TRBV29-1,.,TRBJ1-2,CSALRHVPPYGYTF,TGCAGCGCTCTGCGCCATGTCCCCCCCTATGGCTACACCTTC
TRBD1,TRBV4-2,.,TRBJ1-4,CASSQNWGQGESNEKLFF,TGTGCCAGCAGCCAGAACTGGGGACAGGGGGAATCTAATGAAAAACTGTTTTTT
.,TRBV28,.,TRBJ2-5,CASSFGRDYQETQYF,TGTGCCAGCAGTTTCGGCAGGGACTACCAAGAGACCCAGTACTTC
.,TRBV5-4,.,TRBJ2-1,CASSFGLNNEQFF,TGTGCCAGCAGCTTCGGACTAAACAATGAGCAGTTCTTC
TRBD1,TRBV27,.,TRBJ2-2,CASSLSPGQGRNGELFF,TGTGCCAGCAGTTTATCGCCGGGACAGGGGAGAAACGGGGAGCTGTTTTTT
.,TRBV7-2,.,TRBJ2-2,CASSYGTTNTGELFF,TGTGCCAGCAGCTACGGGACAACGAACACCGGGGAGCTGTTTTTT
.,TRBV28,.,TRBJ2-1,CAAGVGSDYNEQFF,TGTGCCGCCGGGGTCGGGAGCGACTACAATGAGCAGTTCTTC
.,TRBV30,few,TRBJ1-2,CAWTGGIRGYGYTF,TGTGCCTGGACGGGGGGGATTCGGGGCTATGGCTACACCTTC
.,TRBV19,few,TRBJ1-1,CASTSKGRVGSAFF,TGTGCCAGTACCTCCAAAGGCAGGGTCGGCTCCGCTTTCTTT
.,TRBV5-1,.,TRBJ2-3,CASSLRGTDTQYF,TGCGCCAGCAGCTTGCGAGGGACAGATACGCAGTATTTT
.,TRBV2,few,TRBJ1-1,CASGGIMNTEAFF,TGTGCCAGCGGGGGGATAATGAACACTGAAGCTTTCTTT
.,TRBV6-6,.,TRBJ1-1,CASSSTTVNTEAFF,TGTGCCAGCAGTTCTACGACAGTGAACACTGAAGCTTTCTTT
TRBD2,TRBV2,.,TRBJ2-3,CASSERLAGASSTDTQYF,TGTGCCAGCAGTGAAAGGTTAGCGGGGGCTTCTAGCACAGATACGCAGTATTTT
.,TRBV11-2,.,TRBJ1-1,CASSLSRGAEAFF,TGTGCCAGCAGCTTATCTCGGGGAGCTGAAGCTTTCTTT
.,TRBV13,.,TRBJ2-2,CASSLVAGTGELFF,TGTGCCAGCAGCTTAGTGGCCGGGACCGGGGAGCTGTTTTTT
.,TRBV27,once,TRBJ1-1,CASISLSGGPRNTEAFF,TGTGCCAGCATTTCTTTGTCCGGGGGACCGAGGAACACTGAAGCTTTCTTT
TRBD2,TRBV11-3,.,TRBJ2-1,CASSKGGGRDNEQFF,TGTGCCAGCAGCAAAGGCGGGGGACGGGACAATGAGCAGTTCTTC
.,TRBV10-1,.,TRBJ1-5,CASSEPRLAGSNQPQHF,TGCGCCAGCAGTGAGCCTAGACTTGCTGGGAGCAATCAGCCCCAGCATTTT
.,TRBV19,.,TRBJ2-1,CASSIVRNEQFF,TGTGCCAGTAGTATCGTTCGCAATGAGCAGTTCTTC
TRBD2,TRBV7-6,.,TRBJ2-2,CASSSGLAGAGELFF,TGTGCCAGCAGCTCCGGACTAGCGGGAGCCGGGGAGCTGTTTTTT
.,TRBV30,.,TRBJ2-7,CAWSVRLAYEQYF,TGTGCCTGGAGTGTAAGGCTAGCCTACGAGCAGTACTTC
.,TRBV28,.,TRBJ1-2,CASSFLQGGGYTF,TGTGCCAGCAGTTTTTTGCAGGGTGGTGGCTACACCTTC
TRBD1,TRBV6-2/TRBV6-3,.,TRBJ1-1,CASSYWRDRGQVRKTEAFF,TGTGCCAGCAGTTACTGGCGAGACAGGGGGCAGGTGAGAAAGACTGAAGCTTTCTTT
TRBD2,TRBV9,.,TRBJ2-7,CASSEGIGLAGGLYEQYF,TGTGCCAGCAGCGAGGGGATTGGACTAGCGGGAGGGCTCTACGAGCAGTACTTC
TRBD1,TRBV4-2,.,TRBJ1-1,CASSHQTGGNTEAFF,TGTGCCAGCAGCCATCAGACAGGGGGGAACACTGAAGCTTTCTTT
.,TRBV5-1,once,TRBJ2-2,CASSATGNTGELFF,TGCGCCAGCAGCGCGACGGGGAACACCGGGGAGCTGTTTTTT
.,TRBV5-6,.,TRBJ1-6,CASSSDTYNSPLHF,TGTGCCAGCAGCTCGGACACCTATAATTCACCCCTCCACTTT
TRBD1,TRBV6-6,.,TRBJ2-2,CASSYSTGGTGELFF,TGTGCCAGCAGTTACTCGACAGGGGGCACCGGGGAGCTGTTTTTT
TRBD2,TRBV27,.,TRBJ2-1,CASGGLAVDNEQFF,TGTGCCAGCGGTGGACTAGCGGTTGACAATGAGCAGTTCTTC
.,TRBV6-2/TRBV6-3,.,TRBJ1-5,CASSYGAGFRQPQHF,TGTGCCAGCAGTTACGGGGCGGGGTTCAGGCAGCCCCAGCATTTT
TRBD2,TRBV3-1/TRBV3-2,.,TRBJ2-7,CASSSSLAGVNNEQYF,TGTGCCAGCAGCTCCTCTCTAGCGGGAGTCAATAACGAGCAGTACTTC
TRBD1,TRBV7-9,few,TRBJ1-2,CASSPPEGAATF,TGTGCCAGCAGCCCCCCCGAGGGGGCAGCTACCTTC
.,TRBV4-1,few,TRBJ1-5,CASSQEGSRLSNQPQHF,TGCGCCAGCAGCCAAGAAGGTTCCAGGCTTAGCAATCAGCCCCAGCATTTT
.,TRBV7-3,.,TRBJ1-5,CASSFDRNQPQHF,TGTGCCAGCAGCTTCGATCGGAATCAGCCCCAGCATTTT
.,TRBV30,.,TRBJ1-5,CAWSVPREGWTQHF,TGTGCCTGGAGTGTACCCAGGGAGGGATGGACCCAGCATTTT
.,TRBV6-5,.,TRBJ2-4,CASEQGYIQYF,TGTGCCAGCGAACAGGGATACATTCAGTACTTC
.,TRBV15,.,TRBJ2-5,CATSRDQGQRETQYF,TGTGCCACCAGCAGAGATCAAGGGCAGCGGGAGACCCAGTACTTC
.,TRBV29-1,.,TRBJ1-1,CSVEDGRISTEAFF,TGCAGCGTTGAAGATGGCAGGATTAGCACTGAAGCTTTCTTT
.,TRBV4-3,.,TRBJ1-1,CASKAPNTEAFF,TGCGCCAGCAAAGCCCCGAACACTGAAGCTTTCTTT
TRBD2,TRBV3-1/TRBV3-2,.,TRBJ2-1,CASSQEGGRIKEQFF,TGTGCCAGCAGCCAAGAGGGCGGGAGAATTAAGGAGCAGTTCTTC
.,TRBV6-1,.,TRBJ1-2,CASSEALARAYGYTF,TGTGCCAGCAGTGAAGCGCTGGCCAGGGCCTATGGCTACACCTTC
.,TRBV7-2,.,TRBJ1-6,CASSPLDGESSPLHF,TGTGCCAGCAGCCCCTTGGACGGGGAAAGTTCACCCCTCCACTTT